This T cell receptor beta chain was observed in a study of T cell repertoires in cytomegalovirus infection. Across the study: Indications of both CMV infection and matching HLA type were provided by public TCR beta signatures. The study, taken as a whole, reports: Summed frequency of public TCR beta families distinguished CMV carriers with the relevant HLA. The ex vivo response was dominated by HLA-C-restricted CMV-specific TCR beta clonotypes.

Via MiXCR, TCRdb re-called the reads, giving one row per CDR3 protein. The profile shows 150,000 to 200,000 distinct CDR3 sequences, roughly 27% of them singletons. This clonotype was seen a few times. Its antigen is not known. The source of this sequence is a human donor in good health (CMV status not recorded). Some clones in this sample may be carry-over from other donors' samples. Sample: PBMCs.

CDR3 protein: CASSPRDEDQPQHF. In DNA, the CDR3 is TGTGCCAGCAGCCCCAGGGACGAAGATCAGCCCCAGCATTTT. The V gene is TRBV7-2, the J gene TRBJ1-5, with a possible D match to TRBD1 (5 bases). The CDR3 is 14 amino acids. Deletions cut 5 bases from V and 5 bases from J, with 13 bases between. CDR1 SGHTA and CDR2 FQGNSA come from the germline V gene.